These T cell receptor beta chains were read from a single sample in a study of T-cell reconstitution after alpha-beta-depleted transplantation in children. MiXCR, applied by TCRdb to the PCR reads, yields one record per CDR3 protein. The sample records about 300,000 distinct CDR3 sequences, over 7% being singletons. The material sequenced was peripheral blood, taken 360 days after TCRalphabeta/CD19-depleted stem cell transplant. These receptors came from a female patient aged 2-9 years who had a stem cell transplant for Fanconi anemia, so the T cells may come from the graft donor. CDR3s include the opening cysteine and the closing phenylalanine or tryptophan. The D gene is left open where the match is weak. The size entry is marked missing in some rows and otherwise reads once, few, many or a size class.

d_call | clone_size | j_call | v_call | cdr3_nt | cdr3_aa
TRBD1 | many | TRBJ2-7 | TRBV18 | TGTGCCAGCTCACCGGACAGGGTTTTAGGCGAGCAGTACTTC | CASSPDRVLGEQYF
. | . | TRBJ2-7 | TRBV27 | TGTGCCAGCAGTTGGGGGGGGGCGAACGACGAGCAGTACTTC | CASSWGGANDEQYF
. | many | TRBJ2-5 | TRBV7-2 | TGTGCCAGCAGCTTCGATGGCCAAGAGACCCAGTACTTC | CASSFDGQETQYF
. | many | TRBJ2-7 | TRBV5-1 | TGCGCCAGCAGCCGCGGGGACATCTCCTACGAGCAGTACTTC | CASSRGDISYEQYF
TRBD1 | . | TRBJ1-1 | TRBV20-1 | TGCAGTGCTAGAGTCAAGGACAGGACTGAAGCTTTCTTT | CSARVKDRTEAFF
TRBD2 | many | TRBJ2-1 | TRBV6-5 | TGTGCCAGCAGTTACTCGCGTACTAGCGGGGCGAAATACAATGAGCAGTTCTTC | CASSYSRTSGAKYNEQFF
. | . | TRBJ2-1 | TRBV7-2 | TGTGCCAGCAGCTTAGTACTCGGCGGTAGATCCTACAATGAGCAGTTCTTC | CASSLVLGGRSYNEQFF
TRBD2 | few | TRBJ2-3 | TRBV4-1 | TGCGCCAGCAGCCAAGATAGCCTAGCGGGAGGGACAGATACGCAGTATTTT | CASSQDSLAGGTDTQYF
. | many | TRBJ2-2 | TRBV12-3/TRBV12-4 | TGTGCCAGCACTCCCGGGACCGGGGAGCTGTTTTTT | CASTPGTGELFF
TRBD1 | many | TRBJ2-1 | TRBV5-1 | TGCGCCAGCAGCTTACAGGGGAATACAATTAATGAGCAGTTCTTC | CASSLQGNTINEQFF
. | many | TRBJ1-4 | TRBV15 | TGTGCCACCAGCAGACAGGGGTTCGGTGAAAAACTGTTTTTT | CATSRQGFGEKLFF
TRBD2 | . | TRBJ2-1 | TRBV6-1 | TGTGCCAGCAGTCCGCCGGGGAGGGGCCTCTCCTACAATGAGCAGTTCTTC | CASSPPGRGLSYNEQFF
. | many | TRBJ2-1 | TRBV5-1 | TGCGCCAGCAGCTTGCCACTGGACAGAAACTACAATGAGCAGTTCTTC | CASSLPLDRNYNEQFF
. | many | TRBJ2-3 | TRBV27 | TGTGCCAGCAGTTTATGGGTTGACCTGAACGGGCGGGGCACAGATACGCAGTATTTT | CASSLWVDLNGRGTDTQYF
. | . | TRBJ2-5 | TRBV12-3/TRBV12-4 | TGTGCCAGCAGTTTCGCTGCCCAAGAGACCCAGTACTTC | CASSFAAQETQYF
TRBD2 | few | TRBJ2-1 | TRBV9 | TGTGCCAGCAGCCGGACTAGCGGGGGGGGCTCCTACAATGAGCAGTTCTTC | CASSRTSGGGSYNEQFF
TRBD1 | few | TRBJ2-3 | TRBV7-9 | TGTGCCAGCAGCTTAGGTTTTGGGACAGGGCGTACAGATACGCAGTATTTT | CASSLGFGTGRTDTQYF
. | many | TRBJ2-3 | TRBV10-3 | TGTGCCATCAGTGACGGGGAAACAGATACGCAGTATTTT | CAISDGETDTQYF
. | . | TRBJ1-2 | TRBV27 | TGTGCCAGCAGAATAACAGGGCAGGGTGGCTACACCTTC | CASRITGQGGYTF
. | . | TRBJ2-6 | TRBV10-3 | TGTGCCATTGGACAGCCCTCAGGGGCCAACGTCCTGACTTTC | CAIGQPSGANVLTF
. | many | TRBJ2-5 | TRBV5-1 | TGCGCCAGCAGCTTGAGGCCAGCCACGACGGAAGAGACCCAGTACTTC | CASSLRPATTEETQYF
. | few | TRBJ1-2 | TRBV9 | TGTGCCAGCAGCGAGGCGGATGGGGGGTTCAACTATGGCTACACCTTC | CASSEADGGFNYGYTF
. | many | TRBJ2-7 | TRBV5-1 | TGCGCCAGCAGCTTCATGACTACCACCTACGAGCAGTACTTC | CASSFMTTTYEQYF
. | few | TRBJ2-7 | TRBV7-8 | TGTGCCAGCAGCTTATATTACCCCCCCTCGAGCGAGCAGTACTTC | CASSLYYPPSSEQYF
. | . | TRBJ1-1 | TRBV9 | TGTGCCAGCAGCGTAGCTCAAGGAATCGGTGGAGCTTTCTTT | CASSVAQGIGGAFF
TRBD2 | . | TRBJ2-2 | TRBV7-2 | TGTGCCAGCAGCAGGACTAGCGGGGGGCTGAACACCGGGGAGCTGTTTTTT | CASSRTSGGLNTGELFF
. | . | TRBJ1-2 | TRBV5-1 | TGCGCCAGCAGCTACTCACAGGGACCCTATGGCTACACCTTC | CASSYSQGPYGYTF
. | many | TRBJ2-1 | TRBV4-2 | TGTGCCAGCAGCCAAGAAGTCCGGGGCGGTGAGCAGTTCTTC | CASSQEVRGGEQFF
. | few | TRBJ1-1 | TRBV4-2 | TGTGCCAGCAGCCAAGATTTGAACATTGAACTCTCTGAAGCTTTCTTT | CASSQDLNIELSEAFF
. | many | TRBJ2-1 | TRBV4-2 | TGTGCCAGCAGCCAAGATCCCACACCCAATGAGCAGTTCTTC | CASSQDPTPNEQFF
. | few | TRBJ1-2 | TRBV28 | TGTGCCAGCAGTATCGCAGGGGAAGACTATGGCTACACCTTC | CASSIAGEDYGYTF
. | many | TRBJ2-7 | TRBV11-2 | TGTGCCAGCAGCTTTGAACAGGACTTCTACGAGCAGTACTTC | CASSFEQDFYEQYF
. | . | TRBJ2-2 | TRBV11-2 | TGTGCCAGCAGCTTAGAACAGCCCCGGCGGGAGCTGTTTTTT | CASSLEQPRRELFF
. | few | TRBJ2-7 | TRBV2 | TGTGCCAGCAGTATAGCTCGAGAGCAGTACTTC | CASSIAREQYF
. | many | TRBJ2-3 | TRBV3-1 | TGTGCCAGCAGCCAGGGTTCAGATACGCAGTATTTT | CASSQGSDTQYF
TRBD2 | many | TRBJ2-3 | TRBV9 | TGTGCCAGCAGCGTACCCCTAGCGGGAGGATCCCCAGATACGCAGTATTTT | CASSVPLAGGSPDTQYF
TRBD2 | many | TRBJ2-3 | TRBV20-1 | TGCAGTGCTAGAGATTTGTGGAGCGGGGGGGCTTTCGATACGCAGTATTTT | CSARDLWSGGAFDTQYF